This TCR beta chain comes out of a study of human T cells and chemical hapten exposure. Study-wide background: From small differences in pooled library volume came most of the variation in per-sample TCR yields. Study-wide findings and caveats: No change in TCRs above 1 in 1000 frequency was produced by DPC sensitization.

This clonotype occurred a few times. Its antigen is unknown. TCRdb used MiXCR to reprocess the RACE reads, holding one entry per CDR3 protein. This sample yields 190,000 or so distinct CDR3 sequences, of which 20% to 25% are seen a single time; 2% to 2.5% belongs to the top ten. Time point of the sample: patch test 3, about 24 weeks after DPC sensitization. Treatment given: therapeutic diphenylcyclopropenone sensitization with weekly scalp DPC. Blood draws preceded each patch test application. The authors extracted total RNA from unfractionated whole blood. Trimming shortened V by 3 bases and J by 3 bases, and 11 bases separated the two germline ends. Germline CDR1 SEHNR, CDR2 FQNEAQ (reference sequence). The CDR3 covers 14 residues.

This clonotype was obtained from a woman in her 40s with alopecia areata. Some clones in this sample may be carry-over from other donors' samples. The V gene is TRBV7-9, the J gene TRBJ1-1; no definite D call. Sequencing used whole blood, obtained in connection with sensitization to the hapten diphenylcyclopropenone (DPC). In DNA form, the CDR3 reads TGTGCCAGCAGCTTCGAGCGTTCGGACACTGAAGCTTTCTTT. It codes for CASSFERSDTEAFF.